Listed below are T cell receptor beta chains from one sample, sequenced in a study of cytomegalovirus exposure and HLA in healthy donors. The assay was immunoSEQ multiplex PCR, and TCRdb's table has in-frame clones only and misses some. This table has around 150,000 clones, about 64% appearing once. Sequenced input: PBMCs. These receptors were obtained from a man in his fifties or sixties in good health and CMV-seronegative. Each CDR3 is given with its conserved first and last residue. Fields, in order: clone size, D gene, J gene, V gene, CDR3 DNA, CDR3 protein. A D gene is named only where the DNA matches it firmly. Size values are once, few and many counts, or a class for expanded clones, and some rows have none.

- | - | TRBJ1-2 | TRBV25-1 | TGTGCCAGCAGTCCAGTTGGGGGGTTGGACTATGGCTACACCTTC | CASSPVGGLDYGYTF
- | - | TRBJ1-5 | TRBV5-4 | TGTGCCAGCAGCTTGGACGGGGTGACGAGCAATCAGCCCCAGCATTTT | CASSLDGVTSNQPQHF
few | TRBD1 | TRBJ1-2 | TRBV5-3 | TGTGCCAGAAGCTCGTATCGGACAGGCGCGCTCTATGGCTACACCTTC | CARSSYRTGALYGYTF
- | - | TRBJ2-7 | TRBV6-1 | TGTGCCAGCAGTGAATATGGGCACCAGAGCTCCTACGAGCAGTACTTC | CASSEYGHQSSYEQYF
- | TRBD1 | TRBJ1-5 | TRBV19 | TGTGCCAGTAATCCGGACAGGGCTACTCAGCCCCAGCATTTT | CASNPDRATQPQHF
- | TRBD2 | TRBJ2-4 | TRBV6-1 | TGTGCCAGCAGTGAACCTCTAGCGGGGCATCAGTACTTC | CASSEPLAGHQYF
- | - | TRBJ1-4 | TRBV4-3 | TGCGCCAGCAGCCCATATGGGGGCCCTCTAGGGGAAAAACTGTTTTTT | CASSPYGGPLGEKLFF
once | TRBD1 | TRBJ2-2 | TRBV19 | TGTGCCAGTAGAACGGGACAGGCTAACACCGGGGAGCTGTTTTTT | CASRTGQANTGELFF
- | TRBD1 | TRBJ1-2 | TRBV29-1 | TGCAGCGTTGGACAGGGCCGTGGCTACACCTTC | CSVGQGRGYTF
few | TRBD1 | TRBJ1-1 | TRBV27 | TGTGCCAGCAGTTCCGTAGGGGCTAGGGGGCTGAACACTGAAGCTTTCTTT | CASSSVGARGLNTEAFF
- | - | TRBJ2-1 | TRBV5-4 | TGTGCCACAGTTGAGCGGACGCAAAGCAATGAGCAGTTCTTC | CATVERTQSNEQFF
- | TRBD1 | TRBJ1-1 | TRBV28 | TGTGCCAGCAGTTTAGCCGGGACAGGGGGCACTGAAGCTTTCTTT | CASSLAGTGGTEAFF
- | - | TRBJ2-7 | TRBV6-1 | TGTGCCAGCAGTGAAATAACAGTCTCCTACGAGCAGTACTTC | CASSEITVSYEQYF
- | TRBD1 | TRBJ2-1 | TRBV7-6 | TGTGCCAGCAGCAGCGGACAGGATAACAATGAGCAGTTCTTC | CASSSGQDNNEQFF
once | TRBD1 | TRBJ2-5 | TRBV18 | TGTGCCAGCTCACCCCCCGTGAGGACAGGGTTTACGGAGACCCAGTACTTC | CASSPPVRTGFTETQYF
few | - | TRBJ2-3 | TRBV6-5 | TGTGCCAGCACCAGAGACAGCTCAGCGAATACGCAGTATTTT | CASTRDSSANTQYF
- | - | TRBJ2-5 | TRBV5-4 | TGTGCCAGCAGCTTGGTACCGGGGGGCGGGTATGAGACCCAGTACTTC | CASSLVPGGGYETQYF
- | TRBD2 | TRBJ2-2 | TRBV7-2 | TGTGCCAGCAGCTCCGGGACTAGCGTCGGGGAGCTGTTTTTT | CASSSGTSVGELFF
- | - | TRBJ1-3 | TRBV27 | TGTGCCAGCAGAGATTTACAGGGCCCTAAGGGAAACACCATATATTTT | CASRDLQGPKGNTIYF
- | - | TRBJ2-7 | TRBV21-1 | TGTGCCAGCAGCAAAGTGAAAGGGGGAAACGAGCAGTACTTC | CASSKVKGGNEQYF
- | TRBD1 | TRBJ1-1 | TRBV7-2 | TGTGCCAGCAGCTTAGCGATGTTTTCAGGGGGCATGAACACTGAAGCTTTCTTT | CASSLAMFSGGMNTEAFF
- | - | TRBJ2-5 | TRBV6-6 | TGTGCCAGCAGCCGACGCGACTTCCAAGAGACCCAGTACTTC | CASSRRDFQETQYF
- | - | TRBJ2-3 | TRBV14 | TGTGCCAGCAGCGCAAGGCCCTTTGGAGGGGCAAGATTCACAGATACGCAGTATTTT | CASSARPFGGARFTDTQYF
few | TRBD1 | TRBJ1-4 | TRBV5-1 | TGCGCCAGCAGCATGGGGACAGGGGAGTATGAAAAACTGTTTTTT | CASSMGTGEYEKLFF
- | - | TRBJ1-1 | TRBV2 | TGTGCCAGCAGTGAAGCCTATGGACTTTACACTGAAGCTTTCTTT | CASSEAYGLYTEAFF
- | - | TRBJ2-6 | TRBV7-9 | TGTGCCAGCAGCTTAACAGACTCTGGGGCCAACGTCCTGACTTTC | CASSLTDSGANVLTF
few | - | TRBJ1-2 | TRBV5-1 | TGCGCCAGCAGCTTGAACAGCCCTAAGGATGGCTACACCTTC | CASSLNSPKDGYTF
- | TRBD1 | TRBJ1-5 | TRBV2 | TGTGCCAGCAGCGGGACAGGGGGCGAAGGTCAGCCCCAGCATTTT | CASSGTGGEGQPQHF
- | TRBD1 | TRBJ1-2 | TRBV11-2 | TGTGCCAGCAGCCAGTTGAGGGGGCCCTTGGGAGGCTACACCTTC | CASSQLRGPLGGYTF
- | TRBD1 | TRBJ2-1 | TRBV5-1 | TGCGCCAGCAGCTCCAGTCCCGGGACAGGGATCTACAATGAGCAGTTCTTC | CASSSSPGTGIYNEQFF
- | TRBD2 | TRBJ2-1 | TRBV9 | TGTGCCAGCAGCGTTCCGGGACTAGCGGGGGTAAATGAGCAGTTCTTC | CASSVPGLAGVNEQFF
- | TRBD1 | TRBJ2-7 | TRBV29-1 | TGCAGCGTTGAAGGGACAGGGGTTCGCGAGCAGTACTTC | CSVEGTGVREQYF
- | TRBD1 | TRBJ2-7 | TRBV29-1 | TGCAGCGCCGGGGACAGTCCCTACGAGCAGTACTTC | CSAGDSPYEQYF
few | TRBD2 | TRBJ2-2 | TRBV6-1 | TGTGCCAGCAGTGAACTCCCCTCTAGCGGGAGCTACACCGGGGAGCTGTTTTTT | CASSELPSSGSYTGELFF
- | - | TRBJ1-1 | TRBV7-9 | TGTGCCAGCAGAGGGGTAGGGGTAAGGACTGAAGCTTTCTTT | CASRGVGVRTEAFF
- | TRBD1 | TRBJ1-1 | TRBV13 | TGTGCCAGCAGCTCACAGGGGATTGGGGATCCTGAAGCTTTCTTT | CASSSQGIGDPEAFF
- | - | TRBJ2-2 | TRBV11-3 | TGTGCCAGCAGCTCCAGTACCGGGGAGCTGTTTTTT | CASSSSTGELFF
- | TRBD2 | TRBJ2-3 | TRBV5-4 | TGTGCCAGCAGCGTCGCAGCGGGGGGGCGTTTTGAAGGGCAGTATTTT | CASSVAAGGRFEGQYF
- | TRBD2 | TRBJ2-3 | TRBV5-1 | TGCGCCAGCGGGAGCGGGGGGGATGCAGATACGCAGTATTTT | CASGSGGDADTQYF
- | - | TRBJ2-7 | TRBV7-2 | TGTGCCAGCAGCTTAGGCGGGAACCCCTACGAGCAGTACTTC | CASSLGGNPYEQYF